This TCR beta chain was sequenced in a study of blood T cell repertoires in COVID-19. This study enrolled people aged 18 to 89 from about two dozen US geographic areas. Cohort placement rested on clinical history that participants reported themselves. As processed by the authors: Amplification with reference gene primers provided the estimates of nucleated cell counts. The data were produced by immunoSEQ multiplex PCR, yet TCRdb's version contains in-frame clones alone and is incomplete. D and trimming were read from the DNA, whereas the V and J calls and clone size are those reported in that table. The sample has approximately 350,000 clones; about four fifths are singletons. The germline V gene has CDR1 LNHNV and CDR2 YYDKDF (reference sequence). V was clipped by 3 bases and J by 7 bases; unmatched bases: 3. The length of the CDR3 is 16 residues.

The rearrangement joins TRBV15 to TRBJ2-2; TRBD2 aligns across 15 bases. Sequencing used PBMCs or T cells enriched from blood (not recorded which). The sequence derives from a woman between 50 and 59 years old who had recovered from COVID-19. The CDR3 DNA reads as TGTGCCACCAGCAGGGGGGGACTAGCGGGAGGCGGGGAGCTGTTTTTT. This gives the protein CATSRGGLAGGGELFF. The full variable domain, with the rest looked up from reference TRBV15 and TRBJ2-2, is DAMVIQNPRYQVTQFGKPVTLSCSQTLNHNVMYWYQQKSSQAPKLLFHYYDKDFNNEADTPDNFQSRRPNTSFCFLDIRSPGLGDTAMYLCATSRGGLAGGGELFFGEGSRLTVL.